This TCR beta chain was identified in a study of identical twins. One entry per CDR3 protein, called by TCRdb with MiXCR from the 5' RACE reads. This table has about 530,000 distinct CDR3 sequences, 13% to 15% appearing once. A note on this clonotype: Its matching antigen is unknown.

Regarding the study as a whole: Researchers reported excess low generation probability among twin-shared out-of-frame alpha sequences. Carriage of fewer insertions was seen in abundant cord blood beta clonotypes, whereas memory repertoires showed none. Models underestimated TCR alpha sharing (out-of-frame) in monozygotic twins.

Trimming took off 0 bases at V and 0 bases at J, with 10 bases between the two ends. CDR1 is LGHDT and CDR2 is YNNKEL in the germline V gene (reference sequence). This CDR3 comprises 16 residues. The same sample was also studied in work on yellow fever vaccine responses in identical twins.

The receptor was isolated from a woman aged 18-29 years in good health. This chain links TRBV3-1 with TRBJ2-3, with a tentative D call TRBD2 (5 bases). Source material: CD4+ T cells sorted from blood. The CDR3 DNA reads as TGTGCCAGCAGCCAAGATGAAGGACTGAGCACAGATACGCAGTATTTT. It translates to CASSQDEGLSTDTQYF.